A selection of T cell receptor beta chains follows, all from one sample in a study of CD8 T cells in Susac syndrome. TCRdb passed the immunoSEQ multiplex PCR reads through MiXCR, listing each CDR3 protein once. Seen here are under 95,000 distinct CDR3 sequences, 85% to 95% observed once, and the top ten hold around 0.33%. Sequencing used CD4+ T cells from PBMCs. The receptors originated from a human donor with Susac syndrome. The CDR3 runs from the conserved cysteine through the conserved F or W. A D gene is named only where the DNA matches it firmly. Rows give clone size only sometimes, using once, few, many, or a class for an expanded clone.

clone size: NA; J gene: TRBJ1-1; D gene: NA; V gene: TRBV5-4; CDR3 protein: CASSLGGANTEAFF; CDR3 DNA: TGTGCCAGCAGCTTAGGGGGGGCGAACACTGAAGCTTTCTTT
clone size: NA; J gene: TRBJ1-1; D gene: NA; V gene: TRBV3-1; CDR3 protein: CASSQQTVNTEAFF; CDR3 DNA: TGTGCCAGCAGCCAGCAGACAGTTAACACTGAAGCTTTCTTT
clone size: NA; J gene: TRBJ2-5; D gene: TRBD2; V gene: TRBV7-9; CDR3 protein: CASSLAVAGPTQETQYF; CDR3 DNA: TGTGCCAGCAGCTTAGCCGTAGCGGGGCCAACCCAAGAGACCCAGTACTTC
clone size: NA; J gene: TRBJ2-7; D gene: TRBD1; V gene: TRBV20-1; CDR3 protein: CRTDRGGREQYF; CDR3 DNA: TGCAGAACAGACAGGGGGGGACGCGAGCAGTACTTC
clone size: NA; J gene: TRBJ2-5; D gene: NA; V gene: TRBV9; CDR3 protein: CASSVAQSYGGQETQYF; CDR3 DNA: TGTGCCAGCAGCGTAGCGCAGTCGTATGGGGGCCAAGAGACCCAGTACTTC
clone size: NA; J gene: TRBJ1-1; D gene: NA; V gene: TRBV24-1; CDR3 protein: CATSKTGMGTEAFF; CDR3 DNA: TGTGCCACCAGTAAAACAGGGATGGGCACTGAAGCTTTCTTT
clone size: NA; J gene: TRBJ1-4; D gene: TRBD1; V gene: TRBV4-1; CDR3 protein: CASSQWWDRAEKLFF; CDR3 DNA: TGCGCCAGCAGCCAGTGGTGGGACAGGGCCGAAAAACTGTTTTTT
clone size: NA; J gene: TRBJ2-7; D gene: TRBD1; V gene: TRBV29-1; CDR3 protein: CSVGQGVSYEQYF; CDR3 DNA: TGCAGCGTGGGACAGGGGGTTTCCTACGAGCAGTACTTC
clone size: few; J gene: TRBJ2-1; D gene: NA; V gene: TRBV14; CDR3 protein: CASSQGSNNEQFF; CDR3 DNA: TGTGCCAGCAGCCAAGGAAGCAACAATGAGCAGTTCTTC
clone size: NA; J gene: TRBJ1-5; D gene: NA; V gene: TRBV6-1; CDR3 protein: CAMGTGQPQHF; CDR3 DNA: TGTGCGATGGGTACCGGTCAGCCCCAGCATTTT
clone size: NA; J gene: TRBJ2-1; D gene: NA; V gene: TRBV29-1; CDR3 protein: CSVDLSGEQFF; CDR3 DNA: TGCAGCGTTGATCTGTCCGGGGAGCAGTTCTTC
clone size: NA; J gene: TRBJ2-2; D gene: NA; V gene: TRBV15; CDR3 protein: CATSRDGGRGELFF; CDR3 DNA: TGTGCCACCAGCAGAGATGGAGGTCGCGGGGAGCTGTTTTTT
clone size: NA; J gene: TRBJ2-1; D gene: TRBD1; V gene: TRBV6-2/TRBV6-3; CDR3 protein: CASRDGQGSYNEQFF; CDR3 DNA: TGTGCCAGCAGGGACGGACAGGGGTCGTACAATGAGCAGTTCTTC
clone size: NA; J gene: TRBJ2-4; D gene: NA; V gene: TRBV25-1; CDR3 protein: CASSDFDDRQYF; CDR3 DNA: TGTGCCAGCAGTGATTTCGATGACAGGCAGTACTTC
clone size: NA; J gene: TRBJ1-3; D gene: NA; V gene: TRBV2; CDR3 protein: CASREFSGNTIYF; CDR3 DNA: TGTGCCAGCAGGGAGTTCTCTGGAAACACCATATATTTT
clone size: NA; J gene: TRBJ1-2; D gene: TRBD1; V gene: TRBV27; CDR3 protein: CASSLSGQGNGYTF; CDR3 DNA: TGTGCCAGCAGTTTATCTGGACAGGGAAATGGCTACACCTTC
clone size: NA; J gene: TRBJ1-5; D gene: TRBD1; V gene: TRBV20-1; CDR3 protein: CSASTGQYNQPQHF; CDR3 DNA: TGCAGTGCTTCGACGGGACAGTACAATCAGCCCCAGCATTTT
clone size: NA; J gene: TRBJ2-3; D gene: TRBD1; V gene: TRBV12-3/TRBV12-4; CDR3 protein: CASSFDRGRTDTQYF; CDR3 DNA: TGTGCCAGCAGTTTTGACAGGGGGCGCACAGATACGCAGTATTTT
clone size: once; J gene: TRBJ1-1; D gene: NA; V gene: TRBV9; CDR3 protein: CASSVEIQLNTEAFF; CDR3 DNA: TGTGCCAGCAGCGTAGAAATACAACTGAACACTGAAGCTTTCTTT
clone size: NA; J gene: TRBJ2-7; D gene: NA; V gene: TRBV29-1; CDR3 protein: CSVEMDHPYEQYF; CDR3 DNA: TGCAGCGTTGAAATGGACCACCCCTACGAGCAGTACTTC
clone size: few; J gene: TRBJ2-3; D gene: NA; V gene: TRBV29-1; CDR3 protein: CSVEENKGTDTQYF; CDR3 DNA: TGCAGCGTTGAAGAGAATAAGGGCACAGATACGCAGTATTTT
clone size: NA; J gene: TRBJ1-1; D gene: NA; V gene: TRBV29-1; CDR3 protein: CSVREGGSTEAFF; CDR3 DNA: TGCAGCGTCAGGGAGGGTGGGAGTACTGAAGCTTTCTTT
clone size: NA; J gene: TRBJ2-5; D gene: TRBD1; V gene: TRBV10-3; CDR3 protein: CAISDDGRGLETQYF; CDR3 DNA: TGTGCCATCAGTGATGACGGCAGGGGGCTAGAGACCCAGTACTTC
clone size: NA; J gene: TRBJ2-1; D gene: NA; V gene: TRBV2; CDR3 protein: CASSERQVDEQFF; CDR3 DNA: TGTGCCAGCAGTGAAAGGCAGGTGGACGAGCAGTTCTTC
clone size: NA; J gene: TRBJ2-6; D gene: NA; V gene: TRBV18; CDR3 protein: CASSLSLSGANVLTF; CDR3 DNA: TGTGCCAGCTCATTAAGTTTATCAGGGGCCAACGTCCTGACTTTC
clone size: NA; J gene: TRBJ1-1; D gene: NA; V gene: TRBV15; CDR3 protein: CATSRDLVNTEAFF; CDR3 DNA: TGTGCCACCAGCAGAGATCTAGTGAACACTGAAGCTTTCTTT
clone size: NA; J gene: TRBJ2-1; D gene: NA; V gene: TRBV5-1; CDR3 protein: CASSLNRAGASYNEQFF; CDR3 DNA: TGCGCCAGCAGCTTGAACCGGGCAGGGGCGTCCTACAATGAGCAGTTCTTC
clone size: once; J gene: TRBJ1-1; D gene: NA; V gene: TRBV7-2; CDR3 protein: CASSLATEAFF; CDR3 DNA: TGTGCCAGCAGCTTGGCCACTGAAGCTTTCTTT
clone size: NA; J gene: TRBJ2-6; D gene: TRBD2; V gene: TRBV6-1; CDR3 protein: CASSSGTSGTGANVLTF; CDR3 DNA: TGTGCCAGCAGCTCCGGGACTAGCGGGACCGGGGCCAACGTCCTGACTTTC
clone size: NA; J gene: TRBJ2-5; D gene: NA; V gene: TRBV20-1; CDR3 protein: CSASALGVQETQYF; CDR3 DNA: TGCAGTGCTAGCGCCCTGGGGGTACAAGAGACCCAGTACTTC
clone size: NA; J gene: TRBJ1-2; D gene: NA; V gene: TRBV7-2; CDR3 protein: CASSLGTAGDGYTF; CDR3 DNA: TGTGCCAGCAGCTTAGGGACCGCCGGGGATGGCTACACCTTC
clone size: NA; J gene: TRBJ2-5; D gene: TRBD1; V gene: TRBV7-9; CDR3 protein: CASSSFGQAGTQYF; CDR3 DNA: TGTGCCAGCAGCAGCTTCGGACAGGCGGGGACCCAGTACTTC
clone size: NA; J gene: TRBJ1-3; D gene: NA; V gene: TRBV20-1; CDR3 protein: CSALTDGNTIYF; CDR3 DNA: TGCAGTGCCTTGACAGACGGAAACACCATATATTTT
clone size: once; J gene: TRBJ2-7; D gene: NA; V gene: TRBV14; CDR3 protein: CASSQVFYEQYF; CDR3 DNA: TGTGCCAGCAGCCAAGTTTTCTACGAGCAGTACTTC
clone size: NA; J gene: TRBJ2-7; D gene: NA; V gene: TRBV7-2; CDR3 protein: CASSFGGSAYEQYF; CDR3 DNA: TGTGCCAGCAGCTTTGGGGGCAGTGCCTACGAGCAGTACTTC
clone size: few; J gene: TRBJ2-1; D gene: NA; V gene: TRBV7-2; CDR3 protein: CASSLPTRRRLNEQFF; CDR3 DNA: TGTGCCAGCAGCTTGCCTACTAGGAGGAGGCTCAATGAGCAGTTCTTC
clone size: NA; J gene: TRBJ1-1; D gene: NA; V gene: TRBV5-6; CDR3 protein: CASSHRPDLEAFF; CDR3 DNA: TGTGCCAGCAGCCATAGACCAGACCTCGAAGCTTTCTTT
clone size: once; J gene: TRBJ2-5; D gene: NA; V gene: TRBV29-1; CDR3 protein: CSVKDRVQETQYF; CDR3 DNA: TGCAGCGTTAAAGACCGGGTTCAGGAGACCCAGTACTTC
clone size: NA; J gene: TRBJ1-1; D gene: NA; V gene: TRBV3-1; CDR3 protein: CASSLFGAGAFF; CDR3 DNA: TGTGCCAGCAGCCTTTTCGGAGCAGGGGCTTTCTTT
clone size: NA; J gene: TRBJ2-7; D gene: TRBD2; V gene: TRBV28; CDR3 protein: CASSFSLAVTSYEQYF; CDR3 DNA: TGTGCCAGCAGTTTTTCGCTAGCGGTAACTTCCTACGAGCAGTACTTC
clone size: NA; J gene: TRBJ2-1; D gene: NA; V gene: TRBV10-2; CDR3 protein: CASSEGSYNEQFF; CDR3 DNA: TGCGCCAGCAGTGAGGGCAGCTACAATGAGCAGTTCTTC
clone size: NA; J gene: TRBJ2-7; D gene: NA; V gene: TRBV3-1; CDR3 protein: CASSQDEHF; CDR3 DNA: TGTGCCAGCAGCCAAGATGAGCACTTC
clone size: NA; J gene: TRBJ2-5; D gene: NA; V gene: TRBV20-1; CDR3 protein: CSATPRGPQETQYF; CDR3 DNA: TGCAGTGCTACCCCCAGGGGACCCCAAGAGACCCAGTACTTC
clone size: NA; J gene: TRBJ2-3; D gene: NA; V gene: TRBV20-1; CDR3 protein: CSADQAGTDTQYF; CDR3 DNA: TGCAGTGCCGACCAGGCCGGGACAGATACGCAGTATTTT
clone size: NA; J gene: TRBJ2-7; D gene: TRBD1; V gene: TRBV16; CDR3 protein: CASSFDRDYEQYF; CDR3 DNA: TGTGCCAGCAGCTTCGACAGGGACTACGAGCAGTACTTC
clone size: NA; J gene: TRBJ2-1; D gene: NA; V gene: TRBV20-1; CDR3 protein: CSAQRANNEQFF; CDR3 DNA: TGCAGTGCACAGCGGGCCAACAATGAGCAGTTCTTC
clone size: NA; J gene: TRBJ2-5; D gene: NA; V gene: TRBV5-6; CDR3 protein: CASTRGSEETQYF; CDR3 DNA: TGTGCCAGCACCCGGGGGTCCGAAGAGACCCAGTACTTC
clone size: NA; J gene: TRBJ2-7; D gene: NA; V gene: TRBV2; CDR3 protein: CASSPTISYEQYF; CDR3 DNA: TGTGCCAGCAGTCCTACCATCTCCTACGAGCAGTACTTC
clone size: NA; J gene: TRBJ2-5; D gene: NA; V gene: TRBV9; CDR3 protein: CASSATLLLQETQYF; CDR3 DNA: TGTGCCAGCAGCGCGACCTTGCTCCTCCAGGAGACCCAGTACTTC
clone size: NA; J gene: TRBJ1-2; D gene: NA; V gene: TRBV21-1; CDR3 protein: CASSKNDRGKLDYGYTF; CDR3 DNA: TGTGCCAGCAGCAAAAATGACAGGGGAAAATTAGACTATGGCTACACCTTC
clone size: NA; J gene: TRBJ1-2; D gene: NA; V gene: TRBV13; CDR3 protein: CASSPEGRVYGYTF; CDR3 DNA: TGTGCCAGCAGCCCAGAGGGCAGGGTCTATGGCTACACCTTC